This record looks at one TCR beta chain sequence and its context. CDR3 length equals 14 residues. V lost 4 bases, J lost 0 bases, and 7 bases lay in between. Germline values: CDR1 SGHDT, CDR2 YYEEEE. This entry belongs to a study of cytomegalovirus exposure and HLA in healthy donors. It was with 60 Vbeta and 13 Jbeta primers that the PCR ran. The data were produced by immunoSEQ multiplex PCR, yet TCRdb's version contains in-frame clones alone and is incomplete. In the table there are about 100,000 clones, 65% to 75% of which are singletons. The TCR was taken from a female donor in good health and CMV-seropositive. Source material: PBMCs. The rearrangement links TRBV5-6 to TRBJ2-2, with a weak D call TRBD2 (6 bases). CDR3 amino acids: CASSGGTNTGELFF. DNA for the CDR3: TGTGCCAGCAGCGGCGGGACGAACACCGGGGAGCTGTTTTTT.